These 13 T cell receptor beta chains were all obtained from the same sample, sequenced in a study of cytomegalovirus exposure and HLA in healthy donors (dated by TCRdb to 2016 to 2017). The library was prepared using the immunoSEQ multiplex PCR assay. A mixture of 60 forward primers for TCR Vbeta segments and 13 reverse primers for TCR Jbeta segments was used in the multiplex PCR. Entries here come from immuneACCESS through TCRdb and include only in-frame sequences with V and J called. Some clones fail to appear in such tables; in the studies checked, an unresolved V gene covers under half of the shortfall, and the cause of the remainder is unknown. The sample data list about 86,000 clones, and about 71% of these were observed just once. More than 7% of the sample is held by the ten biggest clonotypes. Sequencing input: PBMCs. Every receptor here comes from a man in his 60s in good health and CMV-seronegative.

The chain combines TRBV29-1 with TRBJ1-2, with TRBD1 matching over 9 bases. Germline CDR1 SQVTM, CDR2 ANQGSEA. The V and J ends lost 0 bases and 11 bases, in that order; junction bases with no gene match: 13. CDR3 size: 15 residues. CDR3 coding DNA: TGCAGCGTTGAAGATGTTTCTGGGACAGGGAGGTCGTACACCTTC. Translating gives CSVEDVSGTGRSYTF.

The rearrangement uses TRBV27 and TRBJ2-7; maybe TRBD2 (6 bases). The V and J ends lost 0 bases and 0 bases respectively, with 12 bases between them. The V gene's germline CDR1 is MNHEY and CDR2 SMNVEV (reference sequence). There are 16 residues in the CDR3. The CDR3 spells CASSLSRPSASYEQYF. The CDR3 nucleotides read TGTGCCAGCAGTTTATCGAGGCCTAGCGCCTCCTACGAGCAGTACTTC.

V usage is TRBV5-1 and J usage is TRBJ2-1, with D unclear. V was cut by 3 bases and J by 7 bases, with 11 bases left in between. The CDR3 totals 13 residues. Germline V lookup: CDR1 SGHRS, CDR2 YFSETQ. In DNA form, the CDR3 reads TGCGCCAGCAGCTCACAAAGTTGGAATGAGCAGTTCTTC. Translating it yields CASSSQSWNEQFF.

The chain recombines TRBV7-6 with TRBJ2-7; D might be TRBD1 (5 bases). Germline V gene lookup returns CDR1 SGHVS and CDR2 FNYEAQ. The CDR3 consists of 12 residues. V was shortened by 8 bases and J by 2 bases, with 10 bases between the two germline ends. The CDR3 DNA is TGTGCCAGCGGGCGGACAACCTACGAGCAGTACTTC. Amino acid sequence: CASGRTTYEQYF.

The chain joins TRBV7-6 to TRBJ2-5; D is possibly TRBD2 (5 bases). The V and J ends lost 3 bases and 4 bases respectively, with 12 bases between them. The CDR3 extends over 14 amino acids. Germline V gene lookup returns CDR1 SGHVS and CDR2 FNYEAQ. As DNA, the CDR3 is TGTGCCAGCAGCTTTCGGGGTCGGGTAGAGACCCAGTACTTC. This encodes CASSFRGRVETQYF.

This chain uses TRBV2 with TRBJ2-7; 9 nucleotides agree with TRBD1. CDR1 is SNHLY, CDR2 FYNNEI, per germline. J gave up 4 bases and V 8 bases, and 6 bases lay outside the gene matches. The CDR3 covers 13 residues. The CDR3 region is CASEGQGRYEQYF. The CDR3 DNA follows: TGTGCCAGCGAAGGACAGGGGCGATACGAGCAGTACTTC.

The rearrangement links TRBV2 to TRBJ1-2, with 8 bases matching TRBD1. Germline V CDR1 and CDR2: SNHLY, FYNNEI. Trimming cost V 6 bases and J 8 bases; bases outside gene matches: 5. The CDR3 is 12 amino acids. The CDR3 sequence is CASRAGQGGYTF. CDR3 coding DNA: TGTGCCAGCAGAGCTGGACAGGGCGGCTACACCTTC.

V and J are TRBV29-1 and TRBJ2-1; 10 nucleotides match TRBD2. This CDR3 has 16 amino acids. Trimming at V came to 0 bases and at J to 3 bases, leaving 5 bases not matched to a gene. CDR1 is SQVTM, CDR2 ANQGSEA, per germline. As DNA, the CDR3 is TGCAGCGTTGAAGATTGGACTAGCGGTGACTACAATGAGCAGTTCTTC. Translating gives CSVEDWTSGDYNEQFF.

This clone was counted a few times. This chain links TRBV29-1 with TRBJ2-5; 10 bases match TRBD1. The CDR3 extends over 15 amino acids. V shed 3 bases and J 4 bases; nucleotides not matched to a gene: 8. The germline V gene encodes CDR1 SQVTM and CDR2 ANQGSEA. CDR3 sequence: CSVEPTGTGVETQYF. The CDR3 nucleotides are TGCAGCGTTGAGCCCACCGGGACAGGGGTAGAGACCCAGTACTTC.

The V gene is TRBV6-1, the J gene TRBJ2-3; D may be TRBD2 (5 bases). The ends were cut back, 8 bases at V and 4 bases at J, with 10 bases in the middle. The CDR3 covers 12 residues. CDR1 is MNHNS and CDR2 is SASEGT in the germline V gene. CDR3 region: CASREIADTQYF. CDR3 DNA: TGTGCCAGCCGGGAAATCGCAGATACGCAGTATTTT.

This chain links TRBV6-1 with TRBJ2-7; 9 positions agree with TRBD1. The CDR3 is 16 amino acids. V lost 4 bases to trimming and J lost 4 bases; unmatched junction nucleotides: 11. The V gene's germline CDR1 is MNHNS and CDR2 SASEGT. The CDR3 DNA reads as TGTGCCAGCAGTGGCACCCGCCGGACAGGGGAATACGAGCAGTACTTC. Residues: CASSGTRRTGEYEQYF.

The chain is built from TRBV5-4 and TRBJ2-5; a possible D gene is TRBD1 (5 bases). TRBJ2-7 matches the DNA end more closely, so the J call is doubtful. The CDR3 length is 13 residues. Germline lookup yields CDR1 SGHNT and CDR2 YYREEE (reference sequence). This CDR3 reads CASSLGRANEQYF. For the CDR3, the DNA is TGTGCCAGCAGCTTGGGCAGGGCAAACGAGCAGTACTTC.

The CDR3 sequence is CASRPGQVRSGEQYF. The CDR3 bases are TGCGCCAGCAGACCCGGACAGGTGCGGTCGGGGGAGCAGTACTTC. This rearrangement joins TRBV10-2 to TRBJ2-7, with 7 bases that match TRBD1. Germline V gives CDR1 WSHSY, CDR2 SAAADI. The J segment lost 7 bases and the V segment lost 6 bases, leaving 15 bases of the junction unmatched. This CDR3 comprises 15 residues.